This T cell receptor beta chain was identified in a study of control samples from healthy donors and cancer patients. TCRdb's table, derived via immunoSEQ multiplex PCR, lists solely in-frame clones and lacks some. The sample carries under 150,000 clones, about 91% recorded once. The CDR3 loop spans 13 amino acids. Germline loops: CDR1 SGHTA, CDR2 FQGNSA. Between the trimmed V and J ends, which lost 5 bases and 5 bases, there was a span of 12 bases. This receptor was taken from a man between 35 and 55 years old in good health. Sequencing used blood. This chain links TRBV7-2 with TRBJ1-2; the D is unclear. CDR3: CASSPRDPYGYTF. In nucleotides, the CDR3 is TGTGCCAGCAGCCCCAGAGATCCTTATGGCTACACCTTC.